What follows are 3 T cell receptor beta chains derived from one specimen sequenced in a study of shared clonotypes between healthy human individuals. TCRdb's copy holds only in-frame clones and misses some; the assay was immunoSEQ multiplex PCR. The sample lists approximately 2.5 million clones; approximately 92% were seen once. The sample consisted of naive CD4+ T cells sorted from blood. Sample subset: CD45RA+ positively selected. The receptors were gathered from a man aged 18 to 30 in good health.

The chain couples TRBV2 to TRBJ1-2; D not resolved. V gave up 5 bases and J gave up 4 bases, with 11 bases separating them. CDR1 and CDR2 (germline): SNHLY, FYNNEI. The CDR3 loop spans 13 amino acids. This chain's CDR3 is CASSSGLFYGYTF. CDR3 sequence (DNA): TGTGCCAGCAGTTCCGGACTTTTCTATGGCTACACCTTC. Together with reference TRBV2 and TRBJ1-2, the CDR3 gives the full variable domain: EPEVTQTPSHQVTQMGQEVILRCVPISNHLYFYWYRQILGQKVEFLVSFYNNEISEKSEIFDDQFSVERPDGSNFTLKIRSTKLEDSAMYFCASSSGLFYGYTFGSGTRLTVV.

V is TRBV29-1 and J is TRBJ2-2, with 7 bases that match TRBD1. The CDR3 runs to 12 residues. The V gene end was trimmed by 4 bases and the J gene end by 8 bases; junction bases not matched to a gene: 4. Germline loops: CDR1 SQVTM, CDR2 ANQGSEA. Written as DNA, the CDR3 is TGCAGCGTTGTACAGGGGATTGGGGAGCTGTTTTTT. The encoded protein is CSVVQGIGELFF.

The J gene is TRBJ2-6, the V gene TRBV5-4; 11 bases map to TRBD2. The length of the CDR3 is 18 residues. Looked up from germline, CDR1 is SGHNT and CDR2 is YYREEE (reference sequence). Germline trimming cut 4 bases from V and 4 bases from J; bases unmatched to any gene: 10. In nucleotides, the CDR3 is TGTGCCAGCAGCCCACTAGCGGGGGAGGCCTCGGGGGCCAACGTCCTGACTTTC. This encodes CASSPLAGEASGANVLTF.